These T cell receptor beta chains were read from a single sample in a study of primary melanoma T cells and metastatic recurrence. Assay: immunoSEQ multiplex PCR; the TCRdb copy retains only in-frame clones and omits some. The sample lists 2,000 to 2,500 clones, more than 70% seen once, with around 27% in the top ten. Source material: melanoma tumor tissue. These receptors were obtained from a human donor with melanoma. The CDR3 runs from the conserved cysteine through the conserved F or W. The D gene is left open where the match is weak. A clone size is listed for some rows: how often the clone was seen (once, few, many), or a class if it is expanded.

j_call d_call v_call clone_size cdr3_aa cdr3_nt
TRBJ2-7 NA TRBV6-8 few CASSYSLAQTYEQYF TGTGCCAGCAGTTATAGTCTAGCGCAAACCTACGAGCAGTACTTC
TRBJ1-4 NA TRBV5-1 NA CASSLGLAATNEKLFF TGCGCCAGCAGCTTGGGACTCGCGGCAACTAATGAAAAACTGTTTTTT
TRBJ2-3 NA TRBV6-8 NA CASSESRGASTDTQYF TGTGCCAGCAGTGAGTCGCGCGGGGCTAGCACAGATACGCAGTATTTT
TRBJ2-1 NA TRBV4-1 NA CASSQDLLLDVANEQFF TGCGCCAGCAGCCAAGATCTATTACTAGACGTCGCCAATGAGCAGTTCTTC
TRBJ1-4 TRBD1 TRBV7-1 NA CASGPRDRGNEKLFF TGTGCCAGCGGCCCCCGGGACAGGGGGAATGAAAAACTGTTTTTT
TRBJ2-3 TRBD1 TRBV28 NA CASTKSGGRVADTQYF TGTGCCAGCACCAAATCAGGGGGAAGGGTTGCAGATACGCAGTATTTT
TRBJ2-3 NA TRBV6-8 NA CASSDLSEEDTQYF TGTGCCAGCAGTGATCTTTCAGAGGAAGATACGCAATATTTT
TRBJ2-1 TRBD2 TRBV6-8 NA CASRQREGQSYNEQFF TGTGCCAGCAGGCAGCGGGAGGGCCAATCCTACAATGAGCAGTTCTTC
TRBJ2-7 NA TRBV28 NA CASSPLGSSSEQYF TGTGCCAGCAGTCCCCTGGGGTCCTCTTCCGAGCAGTACTTC
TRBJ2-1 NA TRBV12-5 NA CASTSGNSYNEQFF TGTGCCAGCACCTCTGGGAATTCCTACAATGAGCAGTTCTTC
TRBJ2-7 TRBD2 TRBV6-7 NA CASTDFRGEYF TGTGCCAGCACTGATTTTCGGGGGGAGTACTTC
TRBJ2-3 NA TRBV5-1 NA CASSLGRSTDTQYF TGCGCCAGCAGCTTGGGGCGTAGCACAGATACGCAGTATTTT
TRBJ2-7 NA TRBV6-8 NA CVSSRHRDTDEQYF TGTGTCAGCAGTCGCCACCGGGACACGGACGAGCAGTACTTC
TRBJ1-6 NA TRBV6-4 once CASSEEETGSSPLHF TGTGCCAGCAGTGAAGAGGAGACAGGAAGCTCACCCCTCCACTTT
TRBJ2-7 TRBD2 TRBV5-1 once CASSLQPPREVYEQYF TGCGCCAGCAGCTTGCAGCCCCCTCGGGAGGTATACGAGCAGTACTTC
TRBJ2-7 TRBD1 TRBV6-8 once CASRPSGTDEQYF TGTGCCAGTCGCCCCTCCGGGACAGACGAGCAGTACTTC
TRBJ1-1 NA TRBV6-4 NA CASSVGGFGTEAFF TGTGCCAGCAGCGTCGGGGGGTTTGGCACTGAAGCTTTCTTT
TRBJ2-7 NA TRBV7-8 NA CASSLASSPTMVW TGTGCCAGCAGCTTAGCGTCCAGTCCTACCATGGTCTGG
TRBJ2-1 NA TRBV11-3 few CASSLSTDNYNEQFF TGTGCCAGCAGCTTATCGACTGACAACTACAATGAGCAGTTCTTC
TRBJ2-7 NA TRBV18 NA CASSPRPRRGSQYF TGTGCCAGCTCACCGCGACCTAGACGGGGTTCTCAGTACTTC
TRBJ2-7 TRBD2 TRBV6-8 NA CASSDWASGGHEQYF TGTGCCAGCAGTGACTGGGCTAGCGGGGGTCACGAGCAGTACTTC
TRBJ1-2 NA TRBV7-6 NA CASSRETWGREGYTF TGTGCCAGCAGCAGAGAAACGTGGGGGAGGGAAGGCTACACCTTC
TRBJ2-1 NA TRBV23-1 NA CASSQEVGVEYNEQFF TGCGCCAGCAGCCAAGAGGTGGGGGTGGAGTACAATGAGCAGTTCTTC
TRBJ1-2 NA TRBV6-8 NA CASSEEGIGYTF TGTGCCAGCAGTGAGGAAGGAATTGGCTACACCTTC
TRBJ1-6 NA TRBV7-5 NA CASSSILRASPLHF TGTGCCAGCAGTTCCATTCTCAGGGCCTCACCCCTCCACTTT
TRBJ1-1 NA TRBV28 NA CASSLAPTWNTEAFF TGTGCCAGCAGTTTGGCACCGACCTGGAACACTGAAGCTTTCTTT
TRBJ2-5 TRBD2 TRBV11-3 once CASSSGLAGVTETQYF TGTGCCAGCAGCTCTGGACTAGCGGGGGTCACAGAGACCCAGTACTTC
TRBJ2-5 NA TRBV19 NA CASSIFGNGETQYF TGTGCCAGTAGTATTTTCGGGAATGGGGAGACCCAGTACTTC
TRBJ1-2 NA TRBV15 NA CATSRDGLDITHGYTF TGTGCCACCAGCAGAGATGGATTAGATATCACCCATGGCTACACCTTC
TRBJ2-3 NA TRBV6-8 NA CASSRQTDTQYF TGTGCCAGCAGCAGACAAACAGATACGCAGTATTTT
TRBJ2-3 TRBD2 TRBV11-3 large CASSFAGGALAGEDTQYF TGTGCCAGCAGCTTCGCTGGGGGCGCGCTAGCGGGCGAGGATACGCAGTATTTT
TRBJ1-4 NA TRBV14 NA CASSQGRQAIEKLFF TGTGCCAGCAGCCAAGGACGACAGGCCATCGAAAAACTGTTTTTT